This record concerns one TCR beta chain sequence. Its antigen is not known. With V trimmed by 4 bases and J by 4 bases, 10 bases remained unmatched. Looked up from germline, CDR1 is SGHRS and CDR2 is YFSETQ. The CDR3 runs 15 residues. This sample is part of a study of OX40 agonist ivuxolimab in advanced cancers. The overall study: Patients got intravenous ivuxolimab at 0.01 to 10 mg/kg every 2 weeks. Findings of the study overall: The CD4+ and CD8+ T cells in the blood had expanded clonally by week 6 at 0.1 to 3.0 mg/kg.

The protocol was immunoSEQ multiplex PCR, while the TCRdb copy is restricted to in-frame clones and leaves out a portion. The table includes under 80,000 clones, approximately 83% detected once. The TCR comes from an adult with an advanced solid tumor such as melanoma, head and neck, liver or kidney cancer. The rearrangement links TRBV5-1 to TRBJ2-7; 8 positions match TRBD1. The sample consisted of CD4+ or CD8+ T cells sorted from blood, taken in a trial of the OX40 agonist ivuxolimab. Here the CDR3 DNA reads TGCGCCAGCAGCACTGGGGCAGGGGGCGGATACGAGCAGTACTTC. This translates into CASSTGAGGGYEQYF.